These T cell receptor beta chains were read from a single sample in a study of shared clonotypes between healthy human individuals. The table came from immunoSEQ multiplex PCR; TCRdb's copy has only in-frame clones and leaves some out. The sample holds roughly 1,600,000 clones, 98% seen once. The sequenced sample was naive CD4+ T cells sorted from blood. These receptors were taken from a man aged 25 to 40 in good health. Each CDR3 is given with its conserved first and last residue. A D gene is named only where the DNA matches it firmly. For some rows the clone size is stated as once, few or many, or as a class when expanded; others skip it.

TRBV2,-,TRBD2,13,TRBJ2-5,TGTGCCAGCATTTCACTAGCGGAGGAGACCCAGTACTTC,CASISLAEETQYF
TRBV11-2,-,-,15,TRBJ1-4,TGTGCCAGCAGCCCCCGGCAGATTTTTAATGAAAAACTGTTTTTT,CASSPRQIFNEKLFF
TRBV7-2,-,TRBD1,15,TRBJ2-5,TGTGCCAGCAGCCCATGGGTGACAGGGACGGAGACCCAGTACTTC,CASSPWVTGTETQYF
TRBV10-1,once,TRBD2,14,TRBJ2-3,TGCGCCAGCAGTGTACTAGCGGGGAGAGATACGCAGTATTTT,CASSVLAGRDTQYF
TRBV4-3,-,TRBD2,17,TRBJ2-2,TGCGCCAGCAGCCAAGATGGTCTTGCGGGAGGAGCCGGGGAGCTGTTTTTT,CASSQDGLAGGAGELFF
TRBV19,-,-,16,TRBJ2-1,TGTGCCAGTAGTATCAGGGACCCAGGCTCCTACAATGAGCAGTTCTTC,CASSIRDPGSYNEQFF
TRBV6-5,once,TRBD1,16,TRBJ2-7,TGTGCCAGCAGTTCCGCGACCAGGACAGGGGCCCACGAGCAGTACTTC,CASSSATRTGAHEQYF
TRBV14,-,-,20,TRBJ2-1,TGTGCCAGCAGCCGCACCTCCCCCTCCCCTGATCGGGGTATTCGGAATGAGCAGTTCTTC,CASSRTSPSPDRGIRNEQFF
TRBV12-5,-,-,13,TRBJ1-5,TGTGCTAGTGGTTTGGGAACCAATCAGCCCCAGCATTTT,CASGLGTNQPQHF
TRBV4-3,-,-,15,TRBJ2-6,TGCGCCAGCAGCCAAGACGAGGCTGGGGCCAACGTCCTGACTTTC,CASSQDEAGANVLTF
TRBV29-1,-,-,12,TRBJ1-4,TGCAGCGCTATGGACGGAGATGAAAAACTGTTTTTT,CSAMDGDEKLFF
TRBV4-1,-,-,13,TRBJ2-4,TGCGCCAGCAGCGGGCTAGCCAAAAACATTCAGTACTTC,CASSGLAKNIQYF
TRBV15,once,-,14,TRBJ2-7,TGTGCCACCAGCAGAACCGGTCCCCGCTACGAGCAGTACTTC,CATSRTGPRYEQYF
TRBV13,-,TRBD2,16,TRBJ2-7,TGTGCCAGCAGCAGAGGGGGACTAGCGGCCTCCTACGAGCAGTACTTC,CASSRGGLAASYEQYF
TRBV18,-,TRBD2,15,TRBJ2-1,TGTGCCAGCTCACCACCGAGCGGGGGGAGTGATGAGCAGTTCTTC,CASSPPSGGSDEQFF
TRBV27,-,TRBD1,15,TRBJ2-7,TGTGCCAGCAGGCTGGGACAGGGTAGGACCTACGAGCAGTACTTC,CASRLGQGRTYEQYF
TRBV11-2,-,-,15,TRBJ1-3,TGTGCCAGCAGCTTAGATCAACGGCGTGGAAACACCATATATTTT,CASSLDQRRGNTIYF
TRBV4-3,-,TRBD2,15,TRBJ2-3,TGCGCCAGCAGCCAAGTGGGTCTAGCGGCAGATACGCAGTATTTT,CASSQVGLAADTQYF
TRBV30,once,-,14,TRBJ2-2,TGTGCCTGGAGTGTAATTGAGGGTATCGGGGAGCTGTTTTTT,CAWSVIEGIGELFF
TRBV5-6,-,-,14,TRBJ2-5,TGTGCCAGCAGCACCACCGGGATGGAAGAGACCCAGTACTTC,CASSTTGMEETQYF
TRBV6-5,-,-,13,TRBJ1-1,TGTGCCAGCAGTTACTCTCGGGCGTCTGAAGCTTTCTTT,CASSYSRASEAFF
TRBV6-1,-,-,13,TRBJ1-1,TGTGCCAGCAGTGACTACCAGGGGCTTGGGGCTTTCTTT,CASSDYQGLGAFF
TRBV2,-,-,14,TRBJ1-5,TGTGCCAGCAGGAGACAGAGTAGCAATCAGCCCCAGCATTTT,CASRRQSSNQPQHF
TRBV30,-,-,13,TRBJ1-5,TGTGCCTGGAGTAAAGAGGGCAATCAGCCCCAGCATTTT,CAWSKEGNQPQHF
TRBV5-4,-,TRBD1,14,TRBJ2-5,TGTGCCAGCAGCTTACAGGGGGAAATGGTGACCCAGTACTTC,CASSLQGEMVTQYF
TRBV19,-,-,15,TRBJ2-6,TGTGCCAGTAGGGACGACAGCTCTGGGGCCAACGTCCTGACTTTC,CASRDDSSGANVLTF
TRBV5-5,-,-,13,TRBJ2-7,TGTGCCAGCAGCTTACAGGGTTGGTACGAGCAGTACTTC,CASSLQGWYEQYF
TRBV11-2,once,-,14,TRBJ2-5,TGTGCCAGCAGCCAGACCCGACACGTGGAGACCCAGTACTTC,CASSQTRHVETQYF
TRBV4-1,-,TRBD1,18,TRBJ1-5,TGCGCCAGCAGCCAAGAAGGCCAGGGGGCGGGTGGCAATCAGCCCCAGCATTTT,CASSQEGQGAGGNQPQHF
TRBV5-8,-,-,12,TRBJ1-2,TGTGCCAGCAGCTTGGAGGACGGTGGCTACACCTTC,CASSLEDGGYTF
TRBV9,-,-,13,TRBJ2-1,TGTGCCAGCAGCGCTGGTGGGTTTGGTGAGCAGTTCTTC,CASSAGGFGEQFF
TRBV11-2,-,-,16,TRBJ1-4,TGTGCCAGCAGCTTAGATCGGGGTACCCAGCCGCGAAAACTGTTTTTT,CASSLDRGTQPRKLFF
TRBV7-2,-,TRBD1,17,TRBJ2-6,TGTGCCAGCAGCTTAGCAGGGGGCGGACCTGGGGCCAACGTCCTGACTTTC,CASSLAGGGPGANVLTF
TRBV19,-,TRBD2,16,TRBJ2-6,TGTGCCAGTACCACCCCGGGGGGGGCCGGGGCCAACGTCCTGACTTTC,CASTTPGGAGANVLTF
TRBV5-5,-,-,15,TRBJ1-1,TGTGCCAGCAGCTTGGTCCCCGGATCGAACACTGAAGCTTTCTTT,CASSLVPGSNTEAFF
TRBV6-5,-,-,14,TRBJ2-5,TGTGCCAGCAGTTACTCGGGAGGGGGGGAGACCCAGTACTTC,CASSYSGGGETQYF
TRBV18,-,-,11,TRBJ2-5,TGTGCCAGCTCACCAGGGACAACGTATAACTTC,CASSPGTTYNF
TRBV29-1,-,TRBD2,17,TRBJ2-3,TGCAGCGTTGTTTCGGAAGGGCACGACGGGAGGCTTGGTACGCAGTATTTT,CSVVSEGHDGRLGTQYF
TRBV18,-,TRBD1,15,TRBJ2-7,TGTGCCAGCTCCCTCGGACAGGGCCCGGGGTACGAGCAGTACTTC,CASSLGQGPGYEQYF